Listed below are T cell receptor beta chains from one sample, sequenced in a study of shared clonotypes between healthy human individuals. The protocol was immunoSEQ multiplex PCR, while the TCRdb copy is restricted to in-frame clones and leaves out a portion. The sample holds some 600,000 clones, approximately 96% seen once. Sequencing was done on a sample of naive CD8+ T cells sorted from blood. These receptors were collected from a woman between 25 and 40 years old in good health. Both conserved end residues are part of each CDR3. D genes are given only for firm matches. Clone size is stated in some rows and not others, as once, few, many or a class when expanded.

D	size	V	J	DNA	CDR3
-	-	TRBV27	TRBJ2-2	TGTGCCAGCAGTTTATTGACTCCAGTCTACACCGGGGAGCTGTTTTTT	CASSLLTPVYTGELFF
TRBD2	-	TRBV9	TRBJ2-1	TGTGCCAGCAGCGTTTATAGCGGGAACGGAAAGGTTGAGCAGTTCTTC	CASSVYSGNGKVEQFF
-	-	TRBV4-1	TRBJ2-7	TGCGCCAGCAGCCAAGGCGCAGAAGGGGCGATGTACGAGCAGTACTTC	CASSQGAEGAMYEQYF
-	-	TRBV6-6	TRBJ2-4	TGTGCCAGCAGCCACCTTACTCTCAAAGCCAAAAACATTCAGTACTTC	CASSHLTLKAKNIQYF
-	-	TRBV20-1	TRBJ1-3	TGCAGTGCTAGAGTCGGAAACACCATATATTTT	CSARVGNTIYF
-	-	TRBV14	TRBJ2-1	TGTGCCAGCAGCCAAGATGGTGGGGGTGTAGATGAGCAGTTCTTC	CASSQDGGGVDEQFF
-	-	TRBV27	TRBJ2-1	TGTGCCAGCAGTTGGTCCAGGCAGAATGAGCAGTTCTTC	CASSWSRQNEQFF
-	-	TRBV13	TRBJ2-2	TGTGCCAGCAGCTTAGGACTAGCCGCTAACACCGGGGAGCTGTTTTTT	CASSLGLAANTGELFF
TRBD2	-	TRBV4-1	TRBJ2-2	TGCGCCAGCAGCCATTCGACTAGCGGCATCGGGGAGCTGTTTTTT	CASSHSTSGIGELFF
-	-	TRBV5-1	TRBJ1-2	TGCGCCAGCAGCCACCCTGGGGCCCCAACGTCCGTCCCTTATTATGGCTACACCTTC	CASSHPGAPTSVPYYGYTF
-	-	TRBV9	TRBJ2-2	TGTGCCAGCAGTAAAGGAGGGGTCGGGGAGCTGTTTTTT	CASSKGGVGELFF
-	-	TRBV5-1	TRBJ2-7	TGCGCCAGCAGCTTGGGGGCGGAGACCTACGAGCAGTACTTC	CASSLGAETYEQYF
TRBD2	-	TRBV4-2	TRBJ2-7	TGTGCCAGCAGCCAACTTCCGACTAGCGGGAGTTACGAGCAGTACTTC	CASSQLPTSGSYEQYF
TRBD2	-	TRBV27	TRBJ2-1	TGTGCCAGCAGCCTTAGCGGGAATGAGCAGTTCTTC	CASSLSGNEQFF
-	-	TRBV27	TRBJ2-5	TGTGCCAGCAGTTTCGCTGACAGCGTGCAAGAGACCCAGTACTTC	CASSFADSVQETQYF
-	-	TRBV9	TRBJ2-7	TGTGCCAGCAGCGTAGGCGGCAGGGTAGAGTACTACGAGCAGTACTTC	CASSVGGRVEYYEQYF
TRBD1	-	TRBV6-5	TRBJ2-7	TGTGCCAGCAGTTATCCAGGGGGCGAGCAGTACTTC	CASSYPGGEQYF
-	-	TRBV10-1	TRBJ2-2	TGCGCCAGCAGTGTCTCAGGGATCCCGGGCACCGGGGAGCTGTTTTTT	CASSVSGIPGTGELFF
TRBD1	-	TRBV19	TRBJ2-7	TGTGCCAGTAGCCCCGGACAGGGGGCTGCCTACGAGCAGTACTTC	CASSPGQGAAYEQYF
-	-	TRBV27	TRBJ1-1	TGTGCCAGCAGAACCCAGGGCACGCGCACTGAAGCTTTCTTT	CASRTQGTRTEAFF
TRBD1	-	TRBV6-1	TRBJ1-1	TGTGCCAGCAGTGAATTGGGTCAGGGGGCTAAGGCTTTCTTT	CASSELGQGAKAFF
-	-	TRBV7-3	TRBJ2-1	TGTGCCAGCAGCTCTCCGGGGACGGTAGACAATGAGCAGTTCTTC	CASSSPGTVDNEQFF
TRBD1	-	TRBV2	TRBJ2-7	TGTGCCAGCACCCCGACAGGGGACCCAAGCTCCTACGAGCAGTACTTC	CASTPTGDPSSYEQYF
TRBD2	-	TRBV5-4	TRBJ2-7	TGTGCCAGCAGCTTGGCTGGTAGCGGGAGGGGCGAGCAGTACTTC	CASSLAGSGRGEQYF
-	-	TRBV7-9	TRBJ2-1	TGTGCCAGCAGCTCCCGGGACACCCGCTCCTACAATGAGCAGTTCTTC	CASSSRDTRSYNEQFF
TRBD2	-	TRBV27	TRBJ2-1	TGTGCCAGCAGTCTAGCGGGAGGGGGCTCCTACAATGAGCAGTTCTTC	CASSLAGGGSYNEQFF
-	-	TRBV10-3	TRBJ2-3	TGTGCCACAGGGACCCACGGAGGGAGCACAGATACGCAGTATTTT	CATGTHGGSTDTQYF
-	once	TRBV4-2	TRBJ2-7	TGTGCCAGCAGCCAAGATACAGGGGAGGCGGGCGAGCAGTACTTC	CASSQDTGEAGEQYF
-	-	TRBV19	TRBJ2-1	TGTGCCCGAGCCGGGACACCCTACAATGAGCAGTTCTTC	CARAGTPYNEQFF
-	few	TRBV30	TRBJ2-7	TGTGCCTGGAGTGGGAGGTACAGCCCTTACGAGCAGTACTTC	CAWSGRYSPYEQYF
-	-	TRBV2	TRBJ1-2	TGTGCCAGCAGGAAATGGTTCGACTCACTTAACTATGGCTACACCTTC	CASRKWFDSLNYGYTF
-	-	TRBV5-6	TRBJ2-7	TGTGCCAGCAGCTTGAGGTCCACAGGGAACGACGAGCAGTACTTC	CASSLRSTGNDEQYF
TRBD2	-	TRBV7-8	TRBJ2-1	TGTGCCAGCAGCTTAGTAGGGCTAGCGGGGACCAATGAGCAGTTCTTC	CASSLVGLAGTNEQFF
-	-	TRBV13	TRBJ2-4	TGTGCCAGCAGCGTAGACGGGAACACCCCGGCTGCCAAAAACATTCAGTACTTC	CASSVDGNTPAAKNIQYF
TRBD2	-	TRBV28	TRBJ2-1	TGTGCCAGCAGTCCCTCGGGGGGGTACAATGAGCAGTTCTTC	CASSPSGGYNEQFF
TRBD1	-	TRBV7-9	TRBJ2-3	TGTGCCAGCAGCCCAAGGGACAGGGTCCCAGATACGCAGTATTTT	CASSPRDRVPDTQYF
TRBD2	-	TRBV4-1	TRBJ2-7	TGCGCCAGCAGCCCAAGACTAGCGGGTGCCTACGAGCAGTACTTC	CASSPRLAGAYEQYF